This is a list of T cell receptor beta chains from one sample in a study of PD-1 blockade in classical Hodgkin lymphoma. The method was immunoSEQ multiplex PCR; TCRdb's version includes in-frame clones alone and lacks a portion of them. Here the sample spans some 26,000 clones, around 84% being singletons. The sample here was CD4+ T cells from blood, taken at baseline. These receptors were collected from a human donor with classical Hodgkin lymphoma. Each CDR3 is given with its conserved first and last residue. Each record gives: CDR3 DNA, CDR3 protein, clone size, D gene, J gene, V gene. The D gene is left open where the match is weak. For some rows the clone size is stated as once, few or many, or as a class when expanded; others skip it.

TGTGCCATCAGTGTGGGTCTCCCCGGTCAGCCCCAGCATTTT CAISVGLPGQPQHF once - TRBJ1-5 TRBV10-3
TGCAGCGTTGATGTCGGGGTCTTGAACGAGCAGTACTTC CSVDVGVLNEQYF - - TRBJ2-7 TRBV29-1
TGTGCCAGCAGTGCCCGACGGGGGAACACCGGGGAGCTGTTTTTT CASSARRGNTGELFF once - TRBJ2-2 TRBV2
TGCGCCAGCAGCTCCTCCGGGCCAACTAATGAAAAACTGTTTTTT CASSSSGPTNEKLFF - - TRBJ1-4 TRBV5-1
TGTGCCAGCAGCCCAACGGGGGGAACTAATGAAAAACTGTTTTTT CASSPTGGTNEKLFF - - TRBJ1-4 TRBV2
TGTGCCAGCAGTCTGGGTCACGGCAGCTCCTACGAGCAGTACTTC CASSLGHGSSYEQYF - - TRBJ2-7 TRBV6-5
TGTGCCAGCAGCAAAAGCCTGGACGGAGCACGGACCTTC CASSKSLDGARTF - - TRBJ1-2 TRBV2
TGTGCCAGCAGTGAAATGACAGGGGGTAGTGGAAACACCATATATTTT CASSEMTGGSGNTIYF few TRBD1 TRBJ1-3 TRBV6-1
TGTGCCAGCTCACTAGGACAGAACACTGAAGCTTTCTTT CASSLGQNTEAFF - - TRBJ1-1 TRBV18
TGCGCCAGCAGCTTGGGACAGCGCACAGATACGCAGTATTTT CASSLGQRTDTQYF - - TRBJ2-3 TRBV5-1
TGTGCCAGCAGTGAAGCCTGGCAAACTGGGGCCAACGTCCTGACTTTC CASSEAWQTGANVLTF few - TRBJ2-6 TRBV2
TGTGCCAGCAGCACCCGCACAGTAGGCAATGAGCAGTTCTTC CASSTRTVGNEQFF once - TRBJ2-1 TRBV6-5
TGTGCCAGCAGTGAACGGAGGATTAACACCGGGGAGCTGTTTTTT CASSERRINTGELFF - - TRBJ2-2 TRBV2
TGTGCCAGCAGTGACATGGCAGGGCTCGCAGCTTTCTTT CASSDMAGLAAFF - - TRBJ1-1 TRBV7-9
TGTGCCTGGAGCACTCTCTACGAGCAGTACTTC CAWSTLYEQYF - - TRBJ2-7 TRBV30
TGTGCCAGCAGTCGGGAACCCCTAAACTATGGCTACACCTTC CASSREPLNYGYTF - - TRBJ1-2 TRBV6-5
TGTGCCAGCTCATCACGCCCGGGGACTGAAGCTTTCTTT CASSSRPGTEAFF - - TRBJ1-1 TRBV18
TGTGCCGAGGGGGAAGATACGCAGTATTTT CAEGEDTQYF - - TRBJ2-3 TRBV30
TGTGCCAGCAGTCCTGATTTCAATCAGCCCCAGCATTTT CASSPDFNQPQHF - - TRBJ1-5 TRBV2
TGTGCCAGCAGAGGGGACGGAGGGGTGCCCGGGGAGCTGTTTTTT CASRGDGGVPGELFF - - TRBJ2-2 TRBV6-5
TGCGCCAGCAGCTTGGAAGGACAGGATTCACCCCTCCACTTT CASSLEGQDSPLHF - TRBD1 TRBJ1-6 TRBV5-1
TGTGCCAGCAGCTTAGCAGCATACAATGAGCAGTTCTTC CASSLAAYNEQFF - - TRBJ2-1 TRBV7-8
TGCGCCAGCAGCCAGCCGGGACAGGGGGCGCCTGGGGCCAACGTCCTGACTTTC CASSQPGQGAPGANVLTF few TRBD1 TRBJ2-6 TRBV4-1
TGTGCCAGCAGCATCGGGGGATTGGATAATGGCTACACCTTC CASSIGGLDNGYTF - - TRBJ1-2 TRBV5-5
TGTGCCAGTAGCGCTACACAAAACATTCAGTACTTC CASSATQNIQYF - - TRBJ2-4 TRBV19
TGTGCCATCACAGAACACCAAACCACTGAAGCTTTCTTT CAITEHQTTEAFF - - TRBJ1-1 TRBV10-3
TGTGCCAGCACTTTGACAGACGGAAACACCATATATTTT CASTLTDGNTIYF few - TRBJ1-3 TRBV6-1
TGTGCCAGCAGCTTCTTCAGGGGTTCAGACACCGGGGAGCTGTTTTTT CASSFFRGSDTGELFF - - TRBJ2-2 TRBV5-4
TGTGCTAGCAGCCTTCAGGCAGGGACTAATGAAAAACTGTTTTTT CASSLQAGTNEKLFF - - TRBJ1-4 TRBV7-7
TGTGCCAGCAGTTACTCGGGACAGCGACCCCTCCACTTT CASSYSGQRPLHF - TRBD1 TRBJ1-6 TRBV6-6
TGTGCCAGCAGCCTCGACAGGGGTAATGGCTACACCTTC CASSLDRGNGYTF - TRBD1 TRBJ1-2 TRBV9
TGTGCCAGTAGGACTAGTTTAACTTCCTACAATGAGCAGTTCTTC CASRTSLTSYNEQFF - - TRBJ2-1 TRBV19
TGTGCCAGCAGTGGGTCTGGGGCTTTGACTGAAGCTTTCTTT CASSGSGALTEAFF few - TRBJ1-1 TRBV6-1
TGTGTCATCAGTGAGGGGGTGGGCTATGGCTACACCTTC CVISEGVGYGYTF - - TRBJ1-2 TRBV10-3
TGTGCCAGCAGCTTAGGTTCGAACACCGGGGAGCTGTTTTTT CASSLGSNTGELFF - - TRBJ2-2 TRBV11-2
TGTGCCAGTAGTAAGTCGGACGGACCTGAAGCTTTCTTT CASSKSDGPEAFF once - TRBJ1-1 TRBV19
TGTGCCAGCAGGCAGGACGGAAACTATGGCTACACCTTC CASRQDGNYGYTF - - TRBJ1-2 TRBV6-5
TGTGCCAGCTCACCTCCCGGACTAGCGGGGACCGGGGAGCTGTTTTTT CASSPPGLAGTGELFF - TRBD2 TRBJ2-2 TRBV18
TGCGCCAGCAGCCAAGACTGGGCGGTCTCTGGAAACACCATATATTTT CASSQDWAVSGNTIYF - - TRBJ1-3 TRBV4-3
TGCGCCAGCAGCCCGTTGGGACAGGACACCTCTGGAAACACCATATATTTT CASSPLGQDTSGNTIYF - TRBD1 TRBJ1-3 TRBV5-1
TGTGCCAGCAGATTGACAGGGGTCATGCCCCAGCATTTT CASRLTGVMPQHF - TRBD1 TRBJ1-5 TRBV28
TGCAGTGCCCCTAGCGGAGAGACCCAGTACTTC CSAPSGETQYF - TRBD2 TRBJ2-5 TRBV20-1